This T cell receptor beta chain was profiled in a study of CXCR3-negative and CXCR3-positive naive CD8 T cells. Study observations and caveats: Compared with CXCR3-negative naive cells, CXCR3-positive naive cells showed more hydrophobic TRB CDR3s.

The authors made the TRB cDNA libraries by 5' RACE using UMI labels. TCRdb re-called the 5' RACE reads and gives one entry per CDR3 protein, without DNA. The repertoire table contains roughly 99,000 distinct CDR3 sequences. CDR1 is SGHDN, CDR2 FVKESK, per germline. The CDR3 length is 16 residues. Of note for this clonotype: The antigen remains undetermined.

The specimen was naive CXCR3+ CD8+ T cells from blood. This sample's subset: CD45RO-CCR7+CD27+CD95- naive CD8+ T cells expressing CXCR3 (TNR3+). This chain links TRBV14 with TRBJ1-2; the D gene TCRdb calls, TRBD1, cannot be checked with no DNA. The sequence came from a human donor in good health. Some clones in this sample may be carry-over from other donors' samples. The CDR3 loop reads CASSQDVGAGGYGYTF. Based on the CDR3 plus reference TRBV14 and TRBJ1-2, the full variable domain is EAGVTQFPSHSVIEKGQTVTLRCDPISGHDNLYWYRRVMGKEIKFLLHFVKESKQDESGMPNNRFLAERTGGTYSTLKVQPAELEDSGVYFCASSQDVGAGGYGYTFGSGTRLTVV.